The 8 T cell receptor beta chains in this list originate from one sample, sequenced in a study of blood T cell repertoires in COVID-19. Some clones are missing from TCRdb's copy, which holds only in-frame ones; the method was immunoSEQ multiplex PCR. The data show just over 200,000 clones, more than 75% seen once. The specimen sequenced was peripheral blood. Receptor source: a man older than 75 with acute or convalescent COVID-19.

This clone was counted only a few times. The chain recombines TRBV30 with TRBJ1-1; D unclear. The CDR3 extends over 17 amino acids. Deletions cut 4 bases from V and 1 base from J, with 22 bases between. The germline V gene encodes CDR1 GTSNPN and CDR2 SVGIG (reference sequence). The CDR3: CAWNPRGLYLGNTEAFF. The DNA for the CDR3 is TGTGCCTGGAATCCCCGGGGTCTCTACCTTGGGAACACTGAAGCTTTCTTT.

The chain couples TRBV29-1 to TRBJ1-2, with a possible D match to TRBD1 (6 bases). The V gene's germline CDR1 is SQVTM and CDR2 ANQGSEA. This CDR3 has 14 residues. V gave up 4 bases and J gave up 8 bases, with 20 bases separating them. The CDR3, as DNA: TGCAGCGTTGTCCCGCAGGACAGTCGCGAGGGCTACACCTTC. It is translated as CSVVPQDSREGYTF.

The rearrangement links TRBV18 to TRBJ2-2; D may be TRBD2 (6 bases). Trimming removed 0 bases at V and 1 base at J, with 9 bases between. CDR3 length equals 16 residues. The V gene's germline CDR1 is KGHSH and CDR2 LQKENI. CDR3 bases: TGTGCCAGCTCACCACCCAGGAGGGAGAACACCGGGGAGCTGTTTTTT. Translating gives CASSPPRRENTGELFF.

The rearrangement joins TRBV7-2 to TRBJ1-5; D ambiguous. The CDR3 has 15 amino acids. V gave up 2 bases and J gave up 2 bases, with 10 bases separating them. Germline V CDR1 and CDR2: SGHTA, FQGNSA. The CDR3 DNA follows: TGTGCCAGCAGCTTAAATACAGTGGGCAATCAGCCCCAGCATTTT. This translates into CASSLNTVGNQPQHF. Full variable domain (rest looked up from reference TRBV7-2 and TRBJ1-5): GAGVSQSPSNKVTEKGKDVELRCDPISGHTALYWYRQSLGQGLEFLIYFQGNSAPDKSGLPSDRFSAERTGGSVSTLTIQRTQQEDSAVYLCASSLNTVGNQPQHFGDGTRLSIL.

The gene calls are TRBV6-2 or TRBV6-3 and TRBJ1-2, with D maybe TRBD1 (5 bases). Germline lookup yields CDR1 MNHEY and CDR2 SVGEGT. The CDR3 runs 14 residues. The V end was cut by 0 bases, the J end by 13 bases, with 18 bases between. The DNA for the CDR3 is TGTGCCAGCAGTTACTCGATGGGAGGCGGCGGGGGCACCTTC. It specifies CASSYSMGGGGGTF.

The rearrangement links TRBV6-2 or TRBV6-3 to TRBJ2-1; maybe TRBD2 (6 bases). This CDR3 spans 14 amino acids. Germline CDR1 MNHEY, CDR2 SVGEGT. V lost 1 base to trimming and J lost 4 bases, with 8 bases between them. The CDR3 bases are TGTGCCAGCAGTTACTTGGGGAGGTACAATGAGCAGTTCTTC. Residues: CASSYLGRYNEQFF.

This clone appeared a single time. The chain is built from TRBV6-5 and TRBJ1-2; 10 bases line up with TRBD1. The CDR3 has 14 residues. Germline V gene data show CDR1 as MNHEY and CDR2 as SVGAGI. The V gene end was trimmed by 6 bases and the J gene end by 7 bases; junction bases not matched to a gene: 8. The CDR3 coding sequence is TGTGCCAGCAGAGGGGGACAGGGGAATAGTGGCTACACCTTC. It codes for CASRGGQGNSGYTF.

This clone was observed a single time. The V gene is TRBV27, the J gene TRBJ1-3, with D perhaps matching TRBD1 (6 bases). The CDR3 is made up of 16 amino acids. The germline V and J ends were trimmed by 2 bases and 0 bases, with 11 bases remaining between them. Germline CDR1 MNHEY, CDR2 SMNVEV (reference sequence). CDR3 protein: CASSLRGQPSGNTIYF. In DNA, the CDR3 is TGTGCCAGCAGTTTACGAGGACAGCCCTCTGGAAACACCATATATTTT.